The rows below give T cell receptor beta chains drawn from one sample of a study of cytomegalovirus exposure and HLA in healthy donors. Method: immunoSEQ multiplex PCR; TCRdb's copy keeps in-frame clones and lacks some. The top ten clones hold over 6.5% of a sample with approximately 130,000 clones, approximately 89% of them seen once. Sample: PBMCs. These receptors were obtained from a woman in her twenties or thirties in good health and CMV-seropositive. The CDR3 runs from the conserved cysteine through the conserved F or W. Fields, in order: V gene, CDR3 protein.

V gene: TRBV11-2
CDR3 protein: CASSSRRETDTQYF

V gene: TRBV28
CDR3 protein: CASSLLGQGASGELFF

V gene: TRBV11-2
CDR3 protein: CASSPQVPLASRPNDTQYF

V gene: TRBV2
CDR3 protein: CASSLEPGQLISGNTIYF

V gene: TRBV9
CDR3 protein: CASSPGQLSGNTIYF

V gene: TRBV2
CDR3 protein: CASSERQGDYGYTF

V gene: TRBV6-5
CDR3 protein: CASSYAGNEPGYTF

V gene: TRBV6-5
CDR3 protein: CASRGTVFNTEAFF

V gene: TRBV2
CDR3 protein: CASSEGTLGREQYF

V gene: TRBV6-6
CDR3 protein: CASSTSGGGSTDTQYF

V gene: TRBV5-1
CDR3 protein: CASTATGGIDTQYF

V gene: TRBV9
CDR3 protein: CASSPGQGAANYGYTF

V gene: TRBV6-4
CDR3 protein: CASSDPGKDYGYTF

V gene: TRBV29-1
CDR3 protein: CSVDGKRSYNEQFF

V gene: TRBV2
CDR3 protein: CASSEWQGAAVETQYF

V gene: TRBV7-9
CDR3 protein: CASGWTGIAEAFF

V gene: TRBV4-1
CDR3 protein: CASSPLTGARFNEQFF

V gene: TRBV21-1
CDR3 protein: CASSKGASGSYNEQFF

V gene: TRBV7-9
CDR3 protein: CASSLAEVGYTF

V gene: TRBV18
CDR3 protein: CASSPGTGILNQPQHF